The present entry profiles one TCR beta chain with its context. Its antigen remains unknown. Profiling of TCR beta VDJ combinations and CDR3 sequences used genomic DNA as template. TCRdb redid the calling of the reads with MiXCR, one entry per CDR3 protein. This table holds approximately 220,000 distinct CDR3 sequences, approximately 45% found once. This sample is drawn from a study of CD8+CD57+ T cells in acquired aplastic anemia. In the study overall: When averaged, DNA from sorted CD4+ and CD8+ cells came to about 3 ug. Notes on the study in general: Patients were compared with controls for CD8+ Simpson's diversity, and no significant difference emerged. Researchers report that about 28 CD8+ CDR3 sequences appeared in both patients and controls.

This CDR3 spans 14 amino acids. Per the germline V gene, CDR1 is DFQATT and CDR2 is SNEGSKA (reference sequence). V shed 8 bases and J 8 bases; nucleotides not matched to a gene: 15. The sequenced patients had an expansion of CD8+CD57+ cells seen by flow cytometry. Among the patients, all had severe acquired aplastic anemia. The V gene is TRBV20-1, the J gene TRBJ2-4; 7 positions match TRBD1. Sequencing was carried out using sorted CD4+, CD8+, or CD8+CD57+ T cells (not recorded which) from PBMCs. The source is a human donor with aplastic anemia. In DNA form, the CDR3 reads TGCAGTCCCAACCCGACAGGGTCCGAGGACATTCAGTACTTC. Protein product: CSPNPTGSEDIQYF.